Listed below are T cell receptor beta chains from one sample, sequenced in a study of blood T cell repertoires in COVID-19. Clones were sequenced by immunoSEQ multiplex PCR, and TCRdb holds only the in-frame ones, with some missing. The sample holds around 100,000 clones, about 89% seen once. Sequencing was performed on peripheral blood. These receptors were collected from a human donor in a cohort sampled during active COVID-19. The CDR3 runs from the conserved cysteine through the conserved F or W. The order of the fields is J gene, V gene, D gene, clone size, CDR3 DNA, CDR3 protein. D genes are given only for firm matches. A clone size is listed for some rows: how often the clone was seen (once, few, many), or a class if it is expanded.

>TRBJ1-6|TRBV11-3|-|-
TGTGCCAGCAGCTTAGACCGAGGAAATTCACCCCTCCACTTT
CASSLDRGNSPLHF
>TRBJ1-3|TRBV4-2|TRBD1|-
TGTGCCAGCAGCCAAAGTGACAGGGGGCTTGGAAACACCATATATTTT
CASSQSDRGLGNTIYF
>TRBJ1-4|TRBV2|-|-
TGTGCCAGCAGTGTACAGAACTTTAATGAAAAACTGTTTTTT
CASSVQNFNEKLFF
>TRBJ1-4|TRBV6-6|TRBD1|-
TGTGCCAGCAGCTTGGGACAGGGGGCGTTAACGGAAAAACTGTTTTTT
CASSLGQGALTEKLFF
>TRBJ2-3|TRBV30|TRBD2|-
TGTGCCTGGAGTGTTAATAGCGGGGGACGTGATACGCAGTATTTT
CAWSVNSGGRDTQYF
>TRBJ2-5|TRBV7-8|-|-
TGTGCCAGCAGCTTAATCAGGGGCCTCCAAGAGACCCAGTACTTC
CASSLIRGLQETQYF
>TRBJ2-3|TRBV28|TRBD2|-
TGTGCCAGCAGTTTATTGGAGGGGTCGGGGGGGCCAAAAAGCACAGATACGCAGTATTTT
CASSLLEGSGGPKSTDTQYF
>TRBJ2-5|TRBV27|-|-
TGTGCCAGCAGTTTGTGGCAGGGCGAGACCCAGTACTTC
CASSLWQGETQYF
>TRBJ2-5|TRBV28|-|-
TGTGCCAGCAGTAACCCGCGTGGGGTTAGCGGTGGGACCCAGTACTTC
CASSNPRGVSGGTQYF
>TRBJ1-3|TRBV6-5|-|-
TGTGCCAGCAGTCAACAGGGTCCTGGAAACACCATATATTTT
CASSQQGPGNTIYF
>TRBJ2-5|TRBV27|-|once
TGTGCCAGCAGTTTATCGATTAGCGGCCAAGAGACCCAGTACTTC
CASSLSISGQETQYF
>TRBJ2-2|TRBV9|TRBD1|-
TGTGCCAGCAGCGCCCAACAGGGGGCCCCCAGCGGGGAGCTGTTTTTT
CASSAQQGAPSGELFF
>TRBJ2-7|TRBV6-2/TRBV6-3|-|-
TGTGCCAGCAGTTACTCGGAAAGGGGTTACGAGCAGTACTTC
CASSYSERGYEQYF
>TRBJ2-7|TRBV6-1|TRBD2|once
TGTGCCAGCAGTGAACAGAGCGGGGGGGCCTACGAGCAGTACTTC
CASSEQSGGAYEQYF
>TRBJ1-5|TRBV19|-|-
TGTGCCAGTGCCGGGACACCCGATCAGCCCCAGCATTTT
CASAGTPDQPQHF
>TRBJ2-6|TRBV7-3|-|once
TGTGCCAGCAGCTTAACTGAGGCCTCTGGGGCCAACGTCCTGACTTTC
CASSLTEASGANVLTF
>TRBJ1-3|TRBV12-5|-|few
TGTGCTAGTGGTTTGGTGAAAGGAGATGGAAACACCATATATTTT
CASGLVKGDGNTIYF
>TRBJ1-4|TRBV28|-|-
TGTGCCAGCAGTGGGGGGGAGGCGACTAATGAAAAACTGTTTTTT
CASSGGEATNEKLFF
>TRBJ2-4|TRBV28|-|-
TGTGCCAGCAGCACCCCGGGGGAAAACATTCAGTACTTC
CASSTPGENIQYF
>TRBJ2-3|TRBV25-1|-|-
TGTGCCAGCAGTGAATGGGGGACTTCAGGTACGCAGTATTTT
CASSEWGTSGTQYF
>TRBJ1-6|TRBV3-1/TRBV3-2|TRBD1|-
TGTGCCAGCAGCCATGTCGACAGGGGAAATTCACCCCTCCACTTT
CASSHVDRGNSPLHF
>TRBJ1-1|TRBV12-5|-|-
TGTGCTAGTGGGCGGGGCATGAACACTGAAGCTTTCTTT
CASGRGMNTEAFF
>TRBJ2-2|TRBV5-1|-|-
TGCGCCAGCAGCTTGGCAGCAGGGGCGCGTGGCACCGGGGAGCTGTTTTTT
CASSLAAGARGTGELFF
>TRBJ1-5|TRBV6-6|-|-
TGTGCCAGCAGCCCCTCCAATCAGCCCCAGCATTTT
CASSPSNQPQHF
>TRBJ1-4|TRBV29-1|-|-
TGCAGCGTTGGCAGGGCGGGGGGTAATGAAAAACTGTTTTTT
CSVGRAGGNEKLFF
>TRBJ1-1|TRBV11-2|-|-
TGTGCCAGCAGCTTGAAAGGGGGTGGCACTGAAGCTTTCTTT
CASSLKGGGTEAFF
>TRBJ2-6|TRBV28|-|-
TGTGCCAGCAGTTTACCGTCAGGGTCTGGGGCCAACGTCCTGACTTTC
CASSLPSGSGANVLTF
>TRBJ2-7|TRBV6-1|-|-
TGTGCCAGCAGTGAATATAACTACGAGCAGTACTTC
CASSEYNYEQYF
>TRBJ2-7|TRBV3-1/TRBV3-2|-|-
TGTGCCAGCAGCCAATTGGGCGGGTACGAGCAGTACTTC
CASSQLGGYEQYF
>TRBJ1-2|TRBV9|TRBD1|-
TGTGCCAGCAGCATAGGGACCGGGACAGGGGAACCCACCTATGGCTACACCTTC
CASSIGTGTGEPTYGYTF
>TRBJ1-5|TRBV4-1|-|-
TGCGCCAGCAGCAAAGGGCTACAGGGCCCATCGGCCCAGCCCCAGCATTTT
CASSKGLQGPSAQPQHF
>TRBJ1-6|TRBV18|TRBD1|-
TGTGCCAGCTCAGGACAGGAAGATTCACCCCTCCACTTT
CASSGQEDSPLHF
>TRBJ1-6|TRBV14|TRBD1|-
TGTGCCAGCAGTCGCCGGGACAGCTTTCCACCCCTCCACTTT
CASSRRDSFPPLHF
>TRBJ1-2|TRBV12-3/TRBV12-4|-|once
TGTGCCAGCAGGGAGGGCGGAGGCTACACCTTC
CASREGGGYTF
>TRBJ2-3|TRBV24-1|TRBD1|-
TGTGCCACCAGTGACTCGACAGGGGGCGAATATACGCAGTATTTT
CATSDSTGGEYTQYF
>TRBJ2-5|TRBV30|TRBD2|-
TGTGCCTGGAGTAGCGGGGGGTTTTGGGAGACCCAGTACTTC
CAWSSGGFWETQYF
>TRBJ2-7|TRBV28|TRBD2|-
TGTGCCAGCAGTTTACTAGCGGGAGTGGGGGAGCAGTACTTC
CASSLLAGVGEQYF
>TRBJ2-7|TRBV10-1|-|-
TGCGCCAGCGGTGGGGGGCCGAGGAACTACGAGCAGTACTTC
CASGGGPRNYEQYF
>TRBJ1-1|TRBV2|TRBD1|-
TGTGCCAGCGCGGACAGGGGGCTTACTGAAGCTTTCTTT
CASADRGLTEAFF
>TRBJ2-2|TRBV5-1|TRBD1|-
TGCGCCAGCAGCCTTGGGGCAGGGGGAATCGGGGAGCTGTTTTTT
CASSLGAGGIGELFF
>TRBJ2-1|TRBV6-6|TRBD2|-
TGTGCCAGCAGGACGACTAGCGGGAGGGCCACAAATGAGCAGTTCTTC
CASRTTSGRATNEQFF
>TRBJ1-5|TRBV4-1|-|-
TGCGCCAGCAGCCAAGTGGGGGGAAAATATAGCAATCAGCCCCAGCATTTT
CASSQVGGKYSNQPQHF
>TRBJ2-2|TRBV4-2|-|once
TGTGCCAGCAGCCAAGAGGTGAGACACACCACCGGGGAGCTGTTTTTT
CASSQEVRHTTGELFF
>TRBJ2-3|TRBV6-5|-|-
TGTGCCAGCAGTTACTCCCCCTTGGCGGCAGATACGCAGTATTTT
CASSYSPLAADTQYF
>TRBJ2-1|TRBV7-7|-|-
TGTGCTAGCAGCTTACTGGGGGCCGCCTACAATGAGCAGTTCTTC
CASSLLGAAYNEQFF
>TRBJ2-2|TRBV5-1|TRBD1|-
TGCGCCAGCAGCTTCGGACAGGGAGACACCGGGGAGCTGTTTTTT
CASSFGQGDTGELFF
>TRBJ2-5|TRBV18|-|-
TGTGCCAGCTCACCGGACAGACAAGAGACCCAGTACTTC
CASSPDRQETQYF
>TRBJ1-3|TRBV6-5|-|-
TGTGCCAGCAGTTACTCTAGGGGTCAGTCAGGAAGCACCATATATTTT
CASSYSRGQSGSTIYF
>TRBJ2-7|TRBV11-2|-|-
TGTGCCAGCAGCTTTCCGGGGGAGGGGGTTTACGAGCAGTACTTC
CASSFPGEGVYEQYF
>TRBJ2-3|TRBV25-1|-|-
TGTGCCAGCAGCCACAGGAGCACAGATACGCAGTATTTT
CASSHRSTDTQYF
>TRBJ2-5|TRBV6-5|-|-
TGTGCCAGCAGTTCGCCTAGCGACCAAGAGACCCAGTACTTC
CASSSPSDQETQYF
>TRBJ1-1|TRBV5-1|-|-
TGCGCCAGCAGCCCCAATTCGGGGAACACTGAAGCTTTCTTT
CASSPNSGNTEAFF
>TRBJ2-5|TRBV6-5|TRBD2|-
TGTGCCAGCAGTTACACGGGACTACAAGAGACCCAGTACTTC
CASSYTGLQETQYF